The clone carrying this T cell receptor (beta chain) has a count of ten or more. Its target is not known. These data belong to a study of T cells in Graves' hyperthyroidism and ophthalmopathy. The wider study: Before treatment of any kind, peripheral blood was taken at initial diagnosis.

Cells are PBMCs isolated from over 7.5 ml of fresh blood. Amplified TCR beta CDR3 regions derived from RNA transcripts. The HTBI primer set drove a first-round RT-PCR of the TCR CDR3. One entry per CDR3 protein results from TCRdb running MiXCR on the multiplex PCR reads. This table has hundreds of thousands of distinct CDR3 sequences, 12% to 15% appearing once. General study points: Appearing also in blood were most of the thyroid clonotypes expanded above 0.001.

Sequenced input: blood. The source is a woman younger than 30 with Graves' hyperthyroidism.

CDR3 DNA sequence: TGTGCCAGCAGTTACTCGATCCAGGGGGGGCTAAGCTACACCTTC. This codes for CASSYSIQGGLSYTF. The chain links TRBV6-5 to TRBJ1-2, with 7 bases aligning to TRBD1. CDR1 is MNHEY, CDR2 SVGAGI, per germline. V lost 0 bases to trimming and J lost 9 bases; unmatched junction nucleotides: 10. The CDR3 is 15 residues long.